The 14 T cell receptor beta chains listed next were all sequenced from one sample in a study of beta chain features in type 1 diabetes. The study's findings and limits: Shorter TCRB CDR3s, moderately but significantly so, were found in Type 1 diabetes patients in all four CD4+ subsets.

Antigens of these TCRs are unknown. The study reverse transcribed the entire isolated RNA, so it sequenced expressed TCRB transcripts. Profiled with immunoSEQ multiplex PCR; TCRdb holds only in-frame clones, not every one. Here the sample spans more than 100,000 clones, roughly 15% being singletons. Sequencing used central memory CD4+ T cells from blood. The source of these receptors is a man aged 25 to 45 with type 1 diabetes.

In its sample, this clone was seen a few times. The chain recombines TRBV7-9 with TRBJ2-7, with D tentatively TRBD2 (5 bases). V dropped 3 bases and J dropped 2 bases, with 11 bases sitting between them. The CDR3 spans 14 residues. Germline CDR1 reads SEHNR; CDR2 reads FQNEAQ (reference sequence). The CDR3 nucleotides read TGTGCCAGCAGCTTCACCGAGGGAGCCTACGAGCAGTACTTC. Translation: CASSFTEGAYEQYF.

Only a few counts were recorded for this clone. This sequence joins TRBV11-2 and TRBJ2-3, with unresolved D. The germline V gene encodes CDR1 SGHAT and CDR2 FQNNGV. With 2 bases removed from V and 0 bases from J, the gap between germline ends came to 9 bases. The CDR3 length is 15 residues. CDR3 residues: CASSLSLLSTDTQYF. Here the CDR3 DNA reads TGTGCCAGCAGCTTAAGTCTCCTTAGCACAGATACGCAGTATTTT.

This clone was observed at least ten times. This rearrangement joins TRBV7-9 to TRBJ2-2; tentatively, D is TRBD2 (6 bases). This CDR3 spans 17 amino acids. Trimming took off 5 bases at V and 5 bases at J, with 21 bases between the two ends. Germline CDR1 SEHNR, CDR2 FQNEAQ (reference sequence). For the CDR3, the DNA is TGTGCCAGCAGCACCACCCCGGGACTGTCCGTTACCGGGGAGCTGTTTTTT. Protein: CASSTTPGLSVTGELFF.

A few counts support this clone. V is TRBV11-2 and J is TRBJ1-2, with D possibly TRBD1 on 5 matching bases. Germline V gene data show CDR1 as SGHAT and CDR2 as FQNNGV. V lost 5 bases, J lost 8 bases, and 9 bases lay in between. The CDR3 has 11 amino acids. The CDR3 loop is CASSPTEGYTF. DNA for the CDR3: TGTGCCAGCAGCCCGACAGAAGGCTACACCTTC.

This clone occurred a few times. V gene TRBV23-1 combines with J gene TRBJ1-2, with a weak D call TRBD1 (6 bases). TRBV23-1 falls under the ORF class, with uncertain function. This CDR3 contains 12 residues. Trimming removed 5 bases from V and 6 bases from J, with 10 bases in between. This chain's CDR3 is CASSGGTDGYTF. The CDR3 nucleotides are TGCGCCAGCAGTGGGGGCACGGATGGCTACACCTTC.

This chain links TRBV21-1 with TRBJ2-7. TRBV21-1 counts as a pseudogene. The CDR3 spans 11 residues. The CDR3 DNA is TGTGCCAGCAGCAAAGCCTACGAGCAGTACTTC. Its translation: CASSKAYEQYF.

CDR3 DNA: TGTGCCAGCAGCTTAACAAGTGGCACCGGGGAGCTGTTTTTT. Its translation: CASSLTSGTGELFF. The chain recombines TRBV7-2 with TRBJ2-2; no clear D. From germline, CDR1 is SGHTA and CDR2 FQGNSA. Trimming removed 2 bases from V and 4 bases from J, with 8 bases in between. CDR3 length: 14 residues.

This clone turned up a few times. V is TRBV29-1 and J is TRBJ1-5; D gene ambiguous. The length of the CDR3 is 14 residues. The V end lost 7 bases, the J end lost 4 bases, and 17 bases lay between the germline ends. From germline, CDR1 is SQVTM and CDR2 ANQGSEA. CDR3 sequence (DNA): TGCAGCGCTCGATCAGCGGACCTAAATCAGCCCCAGCATTTT. This gives the protein CSARSADLNQPQHF.

Only a few counts were recorded for this clone. The rearrangement joins TRBV11-3 to TRBJ1-4; 7 bases fit TRBD1. Germline loops: CDR1 SGHNT, CDR2 YENEEA. This CDR3 is built from 14 residues. Losses at the gene ends were 5 bases for V and 6 bases for J; bases not matched to a gene: 6. This CDR3 reads CASSPGQTHEKLFF. CDR3 in DNA: TGTGCCAGCAGCCCGGGACAGACTCATGAAAAACTGTTTTTT.

This clone was detected only a few times. The genes are TRBV14 and TRBJ2-3; D not resolved. V lost 3 bases and J 7 bases, leaving 11 bases between the germline ends. Germline CDR1 and CDR2: SGHDN and FVKESK. The CDR3 covers 13 residues. The CDR3, as DNA: TGTGCCAGCAGCCATGCGGCGGCAAATACGCAGTATTTT. Its protein product is CASSHAAANTQYF.

This clone was picked up a small number of times. The rearrangement links TRBV7-3 to TRBJ1-1, with D maybe TRBD1 (5 bases). This CDR3 is built from 13 residues. The V end lost 6 bases, the J end lost 2 bases, and 10 bases lay between the germline ends. In germline, CDR1 is SGHTA, CDR2 FQGTGA. The CDR3 loop reads CASSRQGNTEAFF. The CDR3 DNA reads TGTGCCAGCAGTCGCCAGGGAAACACTGAAGCTTTCTTT.

There are a few counts of this clone. A much larger clone differs from this one at a single base, so this may be a read error. The rearrangement joins TRBV15 to TRBJ2-3; 14 bases are a match to TRBD2. Germline V lookup: CDR1 LNHNV, CDR2 YYDKDF (reference sequence). The CDR3 is 18 residues long. V was pared by 1 base and J by 5 bases, with 8 bases of the junction left unmatched. This chain's CDR3 is CATSRGGTSGGRGDTQYF. The DNA for the CDR3 is TGTGCCACCAGCAGAGGAGGGACTAGCGGGGGCCGTGGAGATACGCAGTATTTT.

V usage is TRBV2 and J usage is TRBJ1-6; D gene uncertain. Per the germline V gene, CDR1 is SNHLY and CDR2 is FYNNEI. V dropped 7 bases and J dropped 9 bases, with 16 bases sitting between them. The CDR3 sequence is 14 residues long. The CDR3 coding sequence is TGTGCCAGCACCGCGGGTACTGCGGGTTCACCCCTCCACTTT. Translation gives CASTAGTAGSPLHF.

This clone came up a few times. This rearrangement joins TRBV29-1 to TRBJ2-7, with D hard to call. CDR1 is SQVTM, CDR2 ANQGSEA, per germline. The length of the CDR3 is 13 residues. V shed 4 bases and J shed 1 base, with 11 bases lying between them. The CDR3 DNA reads as TGCAGCGTTGGAGGTGTGGTTTCCTACGAGCAGTACTTC. Translating it yields CSVGGVVSYEQYF.